A single sample is the source of the 15 T cell receptor beta chains below, sequenced in a study of cytomegalovirus exposure and HLA in healthy donors. 13 Jbeta primers and 60 Vbeta primers were used for the PCR. The method was immunoSEQ multiplex PCR; TCRdb's version includes in-frame clones alone and lacks a portion of them. The sample lists under 300,000 clones, under 80% occurring once. Sequencing was done on a sample of PBMCs. The receptors originated from a female donor in good health and CMV-seronegative.

This sequence joins TRBV29-1 and TRBJ2-5, with TRBD2 matching 9 bases. The CDR3 extends over 14 amino acids. Unmatched junction bases numbered 7, after V lost 5 bases and J lost 3 bases. Germline V lookup: CDR1 SQVTM, CDR2 ANQGSEA. The CDR3 protein is CSVKLAGRKETQYF. CDR3 nucleotides: TGCAGCGTTAAGCTAGCGGGAAGGAAAGAGACCCAGTACTTC. The full variable domain, its missing parts supplied by reference TRBV29-1 and TRBJ2-5, is SAVISQKPSRDICQRGTSLTIQCQVDSQVTMMFWYRQQPGQSLTLIATANQGSEATYESGFVIDKFPISRPNLTFSTLTVSNMSPEDSSIYLCSVKLAGRKETQYFGPGTRLLVL.

The chain has TRBV7-7 and TRBJ2-1; TRBD1 matches 7 bases. This CDR3 is built from 12 residues. CDR1 and CDR2 (germline): SSHAT, FNYEAQ (reference sequence). The CDR3 loop reads CARRRDSNEQFF. The CDR3 DNA follows: TGTGCTAGACGCCGGGACAGCAATGAGCAGTTCTTC.

The V and J genes are TRBV5-5 and TRBJ2-1; maybe TRBD2 (7 bases). Trimming stripped 3 bases from V and 9 bases from J, with 16 bases between. Germline V gene data show CDR1 as SGHKS and CDR2 as YYEKEE (reference sequence). This CDR3 spans 14 amino acids. CDR3 bases: TGTGCCAGCAGCTGGAGTTTGAGGGGGGGTGAGCAGTTCTTC. Amino acids: CASSWSLRGGEQFF.

The rearrangement uses TRBV28 and TRBJ2-7, with TRBD2 identical over 8 bases. The CDR3 sequence is 15 residues long. Germline V gene lookup returns CDR1 MDHEN and CDR2 SYDVKM. V was clipped by 5 bases and J by 2 bases; unmatched bases: 8. CDR3 bases: TGTGCCAGCAGTCGAGCGGGAGACAGAACCTACGAGCAGTACTTC. Amino acid sequence: CASSRAGDRTYEQYF.

This chain joins TRBV9 and TRBJ2-7; TRBD2 agrees at 11 bases. Losses at the gene ends were 1 base for V and 4 bases for J; bases not matched to a gene: 4. Per germline, CDR1 SGDLS and CDR2 YYNGEE. The CDR3 is made up of 15 amino acids. The CDR3 DNA sequence: TGTGCCAGCAGCGTATTAGCGGGAGGGAGTTACGAGCAGTACTTC. Residues: CASSVLAGGSYEQYF.

This clone came up a few times. The chain has TRBV15 and TRBJ2-7; 14 nucleotides match TRBD2. This CDR3 comprises 19 residues. V trimming: 0 bases; J trimming: 3 bases; junction bases outside the gene matches: 10. In germline, CDR1 is LNHNV, CDR2 YYDKDF (reference sequence). CDR3 sequence: CATSRERTSGRPYNYEQYF. The CDR3 DNA follows: TGTGCCACCAGCAGAGAACGGACTAGCGGGAGGCCATACAACTACGAGCAGTACTTC.

The chain recombines TRBV5-6 with TRBJ1-2; a weak D match, TRBD1 (5 bases). The V gene lost 0 bases and the J gene lost 9 bases, with 12 bases spanning the gap. Germline V gives CDR1 SGHDT, CDR2 YYEEEE. The CDR3 sequence is 13 residues long. The CDR3: CASSLGGGRSYTF. The DNA for the CDR3 is TGTGCCAGCAGCTTGGGCGGGGGTCGCAGCTACACCTTC. Full variable domain (rest looked up from reference TRBV5-6 and TRBJ1-2): DAGVTQSPTHLIKTRGQQVTLRCSPKSGHDTVSWYQQALGQGPQFIFQYYEEEERQRGNFPDRFSGHQFPNYSSELNVNALLLGDSALYLCASSLGGGRSYTFGSGTRLTVV.

V is TRBV19 and J is TRBJ1-5; TRBD1 matches 7 bases. Trimming at V came to 4 bases and at J to 5 bases, leaving 5 bases not matched to a gene. Germline CDR1 is LNHDA and CDR2 is SQIVND (reference sequence). The CDR3 spans 14 residues. The CDR3 region is CASSNTGAHQPQHF. CDR3 bases: TGTGCCAGTAGTAATACAGGGGCCCATCAGCCCCAGCATTTT.

The rearrangement joins TRBV7-8 to TRBJ1-5; D perhaps matches TRBD1 (5 bases). Between the trimmed V and J ends, which lost 5 bases and 7 bases, there was a span of 15 bases. The CDR3 consists of 14 residues. The germline CDR1 and CDR2 sequences are SGHVS and FQNEAQ. The CDR3 DNA follows: TGTGCCAGCAGCCCAGGGTTCGTAGGCCAGCCCCAGCATTTT. Translated, it gives CASSPGFVGQPQHF.

This chain uses TRBV9 with TRBJ2-5; D is undetermined. Trimming took 0 bases from V and 4 from J, leaving 10 bases between them. CDR1 and CDR2 (germline): SGDLS, YYNGEE. The CDR3 extends over 14 amino acids. In DNA, the CDR3 is TGTGCCAGCAGCGTAGAGTCGGTTAGAGAGACCCAGTACTTC. This translates into CASSVESVRETQYF.

V gene TRBV6-5 combines with J gene TRBJ2-1, with a weak D call TRBD1 (6 bases). The CDR3 totals 12 residues. Trimming took off 6 bases at V and 9 bases at J, with 12 bases between the two ends. The germline CDR1 and CDR2 sequences are MNHEY and SVGAGI. The CDR3 sequence is CASRGRGGEQFF. As DNA, the CDR3 is TGTGCCAGCAGGGGGCGAGGGGGTGAGCAGTTCTTC.

The chain links TRBV27 to TRBJ2-5; perhaps TRBD2 as D (5 bases). The CDR3 contains 13 residues. Germline values: CDR1 MNHEY, CDR2 SMNVEV (reference sequence). Trimming took off 0 bases at V and 7 bases at J, with 9 bases between the two ends. The CDR3 DNA reads TGTGCCAGCAGTTTATCGACCGGAGGGACCCAGTACTTC. It specifies CASSLSTGGTQYF.

The chain employs TRBV5-4 and TRBJ2-5, with D uncertain. The CDR3 totals 12 residues. V lost 1 base and J 2 bases, leaving 3 bases between the germline ends. Per germline, CDR1 SGHNT and CDR2 YYREEE (reference sequence). The CDR3 sequence is CASSLQQETQYF. For the CDR3, the DNA is TGTGCCAGCAGCTTGCAGCAAGAGACCCAGTACTTC.

The chain combines TRBV18 with TRBJ2-2; 9 bases map to TRBD2. J lost 4 bases, V lost 3 bases, and 6 bases had no gene match. CDR1 is KGHSH, CDR2 LQKENI, per germline. This CDR3 contains 16 residues. The DNA of the CDR3 is TGTGCCAGCTCACCCAGAGTAGCGGGAGCCACCGGGGAGCTGTTTTTT. Its translation is CASSPRVAGATGELFF.

The chain recombines TRBV29-1 with TRBJ1-1; possibly TRBD1 for D (6 bases). V was pared by 5 bases and J by 6 bases, with 10 bases between. Germline loops: CDR1 SQVTM, CDR2 ANQGSEA. This CDR3 is 11 amino acids long. CDR3 sequence reads: CSVRGGAEAFF. Written as DNA, the CDR3 is TGCAGCGTTAGAGGGGGGGCTGAAGCTTTCTTT.